These 4 T cell receptor beta chains were all obtained from the same sample, sequenced in a study of blood T cells in healthy people across ages. A second PCR of 7 to 11 cycles used a sample-barcoded 5' primer and a J-beta primer mix. TCRdb called the 5' RACE reads again in MiXCR, with one record for every CDR3 protein. The table lists 750,000 or so distinct CDR3 sequences, roughly 25% of them singletons. The sample was also linked to a second study, of T cells of mothers and their children.

The sample taken for sequencing was blood. The receptor source for this set is a boy aged 5-17 years in good health.

The chain combines TRBV18 with TRBJ1-4; D uncertain. This CDR3 comprises 15 residues. V was pared by 3 bases and J by 3 bases, with 11 bases between. CDR1 and CDR2 (germline): KGHSH, LQKENI. CDR3 in DNA: TGTGCCAGCTCACCCGTCGGGCCTTCTAATGAAAAACTGTTTTTT. It yields the protein CASSPVGPSNEKLFF. Combining the CDR3 with reference TRBV18 and TRBJ1-4 gives the whole variable domain NAGVMQNPRHLVRRRGQEARLRCSPMKGHSHVYWYRQLPEEGLKFMVYLQKENIIDESGMPKERFSAEFPKEGPSILRIQQVVRGDSAAYFCASSPVGPSNEKLFFGSGTQLSVL.

This clonotype has just a few counts. The V and J genes are TRBV12-3 or TRBV12-4 and TRBJ2-5, with 7 bases matching TRBD2. The tail of the sequence fits TRBJ2-7 better, so the J call may be wrong. The CDR3 consists of 14 residues. In nucleotides, the CDR3 is TGTGCCAGCAGTTTGAGCGGGGCTTCCTACGAGCAGTACTTC. Translation: CASSLSGASYEQYF.

This clonotype was observed a single time. The chain links TRBV29-1 to TRBJ1-1; tentatively, D is TRBD1 (6 bases). V lost 2 bases and J lost 5, with 12 bases in between. In germline, CDR1 is SQVTM, CDR2 ANQGSEA. This CDR3 contains 13 residues. The CDR3 coding sequence is TGCAGCGTTGAACAGGGGTCGGGGACTGAAGCTTTCTTT. This codes for CSVEQGSGTEAFF.

Points on this clonotype: This is likely a read error, given that the CDR3 carries no conserved phenylalanine or tryptophan at its end. This rearrangement joins TRBV6-4 to TRBJ2-1; maybe TRBD2 (6 bases). The CDR3 length is 16 residues. V was pared by 5 bases and J by 5 bases, with 19 bases between. The germline V gene has CDR1 MRHNA and CDR2 SNTAGT. The CDR3 sequence is CASSLHLWGGNNEQFV. The CDR3, as DNA: TGTGCCAGCAGTCTCCACTTATGGGGCGGGAACAATGAGCAGTTCGTC.